This T cell receptor beta chain was sequenced for a study of blood T cells in healthy people across ages. A second about 7 to 11 cycle PCR used barcoded and J-beta primers. TCRdb itself ran the 5' RACE reads through MiXCR, one entry per CDR3 protein. The sample has some 1,500,000 distinct CDR3 sequences, less than 45% seen once. CDR1 is SGDLS, CDR2 YYNGEE, per germline. Unmatched junction bases numbered 4, after V lost 3 bases and J lost 6 bases. This CDR3 has 14 amino acids. The sample comprised blood. The sequence was obtained from a young woman in good health. The chain uses TRBV9 and TRBJ1-5, with 9 bases lining up with TRBD1. This chain's CDR3 is CASSDRDRVQPQHF. Here the CDR3 DNA reads TGTGCCAGCAGCGACCGGGACAGGGTTCAGCCCCAGCATTTT.